This T cell receptor (beta chain) was retrieved from a study of cytotoxic CD8 clonotypes in ibrutinib-treated CLL. Looking at the study overall: An average of about 260,000 productive templates and 94,082 productive rearrangements was obtained per sample. General observations from the study: Investigators sampled sustained-remission and progressing patients at differing times. Whereas clonality rose at ibrutinib response, it declined toward baseline at progression.

Profiled with immunoSEQ multiplex PCR; TCRdb holds only in-frame clones, not every one. The data hold about 45,000 clones, with approximately 70% observed a single time. In the case of this clone: Antigen unknown.

Frozen PBMC stocks contributed about 1.8 micrograms of genomic DNA to the TCR beta libraries. This CDR3 spans 17 amino acids. With 6 bases clipped from V and 10 bases from J, the junction kept 17 bases outside the gene matches. From germline, CDR1 is SQVTM and CDR2 ANQGSEA. Specimen: PBMCs, collected after 24 months of ibrutinib treatment. This sequence originates from a human donor with chronic lymphocytic leukemia. The J gene is TRBJ2-1, the V gene TRBV29-1, with TRBD2 matching 14 bases. DNA of the CDR3: TGCAGCGTGAGCCCGGGACTAGCGGGGGAGATACAATGGGAGCAGTTCTTC. Encoded protein: CSVSPGLAGEIQWEQFF.